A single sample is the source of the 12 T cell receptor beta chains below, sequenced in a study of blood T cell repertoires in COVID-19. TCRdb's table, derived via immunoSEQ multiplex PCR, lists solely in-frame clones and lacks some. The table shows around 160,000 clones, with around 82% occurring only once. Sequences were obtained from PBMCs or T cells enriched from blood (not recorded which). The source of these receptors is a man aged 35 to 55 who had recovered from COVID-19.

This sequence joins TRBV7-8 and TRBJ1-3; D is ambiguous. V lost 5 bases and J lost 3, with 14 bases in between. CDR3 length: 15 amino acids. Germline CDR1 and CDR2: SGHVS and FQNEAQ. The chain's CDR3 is CASSQTNSGGNTIYF. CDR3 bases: TGTGCCAGCAGCCAAACCAACTCGGGTGGAAACACCATATATTTT.

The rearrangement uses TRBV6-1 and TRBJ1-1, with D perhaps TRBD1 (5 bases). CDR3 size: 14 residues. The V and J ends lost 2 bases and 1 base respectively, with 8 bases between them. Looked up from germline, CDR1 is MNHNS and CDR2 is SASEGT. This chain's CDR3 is CASSENRGNTEAFF. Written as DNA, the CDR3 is TGTGCCAGCAGTGAAAATAGGGGGAACACTGAAGCTTTCTTT.

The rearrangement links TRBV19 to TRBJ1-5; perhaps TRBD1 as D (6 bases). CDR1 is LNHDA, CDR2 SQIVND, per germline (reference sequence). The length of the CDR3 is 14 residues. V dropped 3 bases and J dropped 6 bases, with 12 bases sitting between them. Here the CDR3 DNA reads TGTGCCAGTAGTATCGTCGGGGGGGCTCAGCCCCAGCATTTT. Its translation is CASSIVGGAQPQHF.

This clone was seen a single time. DNA for the CDR3: TGTGCCAGCAGCGTAGACAGGATGGGCAGTTCACCCCTCCACTTT. Its translation: CASSVDRMGSSPLHF. J is TRBJ1-6 and V is TRBV5-6; D possibly corresponds to TRBD1 (6 bases). V lost 4 bases to trimming and J lost 9 bases, with 17 bases between them. The germline CDR1 and CDR2 sequences are SGHDT and YYEEEE. The CDR3 runs 15 residues.

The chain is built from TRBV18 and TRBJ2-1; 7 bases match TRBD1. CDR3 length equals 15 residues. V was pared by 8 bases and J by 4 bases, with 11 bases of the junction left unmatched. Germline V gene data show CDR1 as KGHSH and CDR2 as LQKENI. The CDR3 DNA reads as TGTGCCAGCCGAAGGACAGGTTCGCAGTACAATGAGCAGTTCTTC. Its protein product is CASRRTGSQYNEQFF.

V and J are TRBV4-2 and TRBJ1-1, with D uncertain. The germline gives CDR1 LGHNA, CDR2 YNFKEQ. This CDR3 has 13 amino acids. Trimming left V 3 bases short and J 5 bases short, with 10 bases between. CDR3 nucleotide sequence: TGTGCCAGCAGCCAGAGGGATGCAACTGAAGCTTTCTTT. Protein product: CASSQRDATEAFF.

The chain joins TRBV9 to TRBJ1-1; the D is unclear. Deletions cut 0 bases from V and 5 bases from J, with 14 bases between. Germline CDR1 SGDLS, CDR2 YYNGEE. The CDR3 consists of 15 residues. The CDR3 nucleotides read TGTGCCAGCAGCGTAGATTCGGGGTGGCGGACTGAAGCTTTCTTT. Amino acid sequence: CASSVDSGWRTEAFF.

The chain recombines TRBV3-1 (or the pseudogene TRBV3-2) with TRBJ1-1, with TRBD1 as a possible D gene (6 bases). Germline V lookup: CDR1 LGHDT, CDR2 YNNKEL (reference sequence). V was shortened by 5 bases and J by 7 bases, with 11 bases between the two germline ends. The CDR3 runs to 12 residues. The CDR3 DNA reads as TGTGCCAGCAGCTTAGGGGGGGTTGAAGCTTTCTTT. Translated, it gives CASSLGGVEAFF.

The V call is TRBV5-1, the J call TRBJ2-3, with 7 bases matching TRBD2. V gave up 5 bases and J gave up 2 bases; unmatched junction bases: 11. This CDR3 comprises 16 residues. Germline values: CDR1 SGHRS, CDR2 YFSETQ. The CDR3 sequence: CASRHRLAETTDTQYF. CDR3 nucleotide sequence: TGCGCCAGCAGACATCGACTAGCCGAAACCACAGATACGCAGTATTTT.

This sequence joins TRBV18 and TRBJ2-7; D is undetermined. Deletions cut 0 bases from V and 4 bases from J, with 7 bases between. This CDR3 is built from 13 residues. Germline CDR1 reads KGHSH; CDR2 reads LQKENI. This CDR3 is CASSPPLLYEQYF. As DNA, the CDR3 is TGTGCCAGCTCACCACCCCTCCTTTACGAGCAGTACTTC.

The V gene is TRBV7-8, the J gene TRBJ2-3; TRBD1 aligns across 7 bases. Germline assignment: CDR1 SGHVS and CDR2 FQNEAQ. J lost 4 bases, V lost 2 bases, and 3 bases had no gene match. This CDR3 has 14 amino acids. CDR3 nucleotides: TGTGCCAGCAGCTTAACGACAGGGTCAGATACGCAGTATTTT. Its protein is CASSLTTGSDTQYF.

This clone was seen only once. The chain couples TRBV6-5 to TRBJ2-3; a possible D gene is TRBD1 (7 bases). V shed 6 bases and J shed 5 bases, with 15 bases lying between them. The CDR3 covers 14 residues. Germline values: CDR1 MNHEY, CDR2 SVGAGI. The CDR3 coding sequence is TGTGCCAGCAGAAGCGGAGGGGGCGAAGATACGCAGTATTTT. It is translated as CASRSGGGEDTQYF.